Reported below is one TCR beta chain. The data belong to a study of technical replicates of blood from several donors. Produced via immunoSEQ multiplex PCR; TCRdb's table is partial and in-frame only. Of roughly 93,000 clones listed, about 95% are singletons. This CDR3 region has 14 residues. Trimming removed 5 bases at V and 3 bases at J, with 13 bases between. Looked up from germline, CDR1 is MNHNS and CDR2 is SASEGT. V is TRBV6-1 and J is TRBJ1-2, with D maybe TRBD1 (6 bases). Input material: T cells isolated from PBMCs. This clonotype was obtained from a human donor in good health. The CDR3, as DNA: TGTGCCAGCAGTCAAAGGGGGAGTTACTATGGCTACACCTTC. This sequence encodes CASSQRGSYYGYTF.